What follows are 20 T cell receptor beta chains derived from one specimen sequenced in a study of CXCR3-negative and CXCR3-positive naive CD8 T cells. Study-wide results and limits: Naive cells with CXCR3 showed TRB CDR3s that were more hydrophobic than those in CXCR3-negative naive cells.

Through 5' RACE with UMI labels, the TRB cDNA libraries were prepared. Each CDR3 protein gets one entry in TCRdb, which reprocessed the 5' RACE reads and gives no DNA. The listing contains 80,000 to 100,000 distinct CDR3 sequences. These receptors' targets are unknown. Specimen: naive CXCR3+ CD8+ T cells from blood. Specified subset: CD45RO-CCR7+CD27+CD95- naive CD8+ T cells expressing CXCR3 (TNR3+). These TCRs come from a human donor in good health. Some clones in this sample may be carry-over from other donors' samples.

The V gene is TRBV10-3, the J gene TRBJ1-4; TCRdb indicates TRBD1, and absent DNA this call remains unverified. CDR3 size: 15 residues. CDR1 ENHRY and CDR2 SYGVKD come from the germline V gene. CDR3 sequence: CAISATRDRLGKLFF.

The rearrangement uses TRBV2 and TRBJ2-7; TCRdb gives TRBD2 as the D gene, but with no DNA this cannot be confirmed. The CDR3 runs 13 residues. Germline CDR1 is SNHLY and CDR2 is FYNNEI. CDR3 in amino acids: CATGGTNSYEQYF.

The chain has TRBV5-1 and TRBJ2-5. Germline V gene lookup returns CDR1 SGHRS and CDR2 YFSETQ. The CDR3 extends over 14 amino acids. The CDR3 sequence is CASSLGLGSETQYF. Filled out from reference TRBV5-1 and TRBJ2-5, the complete variable domain reads KAGVTQTPRYLIKTRGQQVTLSCSPISGHRSVSWYQQTPGQGLQFLFEYFSETQRNKGNFPGRFSGRQFSNSRSEMNVSTLELGDSALYLCASSLGLGSETQYFGPGTRLLVL.

This rearrangement joins TRBV20-1 to TRBJ2-2. The germline gives CDR1 DFQATT, CDR2 SNEGSKA (reference sequence). This CDR3 comprises 15 residues. The CDR3: CSARDGGTDTGELFF.

The chain has TRBV12-3 or TRBV12-4 and TRBJ2-5; the TCRdb D gene call, TRBD2, has no DNA to confirm it. The CDR3 consists of 15 residues. This chain's CDR3 is CASSTSPSGGETQYF.

This chain connects TRBV7-6 to TRBJ2-5; the D gene TCRdb calls, TRBD2, cannot be checked with no DNA. Per the germline V gene, CDR1 is SGHVS and CDR2 is FNYEAQ. The CDR3 extends over 15 amino acids. CDR3 sequence: CASSLRAGEMETQYF.

The gene calls are TRBV29-1 and TRBJ1-2; TCRdb gives TRBD1 as the D gene, but with no DNA this cannot be confirmed. The length of the CDR3 is 15 residues. Germline assignment: CDR1 SQVTM and CDR2 ANQGSEA. The CDR3 protein is CSVEVGDSPLEGYTF.

The chain is built from TRBV6-1 and TRBJ2-1. There are 16 residues in the CDR3. The germline CDR1 and CDR2 sequences are MNHNS and SASEGT. The CDR3 spells CASSDLPLAPYNEQFF.

The chain has TRBV2 and TRBJ2-7; TCRdb outputs TRBD1, but without DNA this stays unchecked. The germline V gene has CDR1 SNHLY and CDR2 FYNNEI. The CDR3 is made up of 13 amino acids. This chain's CDR3 is CASRDVGAYEQYF. Full variable domain (outside the CDR3, taken from reference TRBV2 and TRBJ2-7): EPEVTQTPSHQVTQMGQEVILRCVPISNHLYFYWYRQILGQKVEFLVSFYNNEISEKSEIFDDQFSVERPDGSNFTLKIRSTKLEDSAMYFCASRDVGAYEQYFGPGTRLTVT.

The chain employs TRBV6-2 or TRBV6-3 and TRBJ2-7; TCRdb indicates TRBD2, and absent DNA this call remains unverified. Germline loops: CDR1 MNHEY, CDR2 SVGEGT. This CDR3 is built from 15 residues. The CDR3 loop is CASSSGDSIVYEQYF.

The CDR3: CASSLDAGTQHF. This chain connects TRBV7-9 to TRBJ1-5; without DNA, the TCRdb call of TRBD1 cannot be checked. CDR3 length: 12 amino acids. In germline, CDR1 is SEHNR, CDR2 FQNEAQ (reference sequence).

This chain uses TRBV6-2 or TRBV6-3 with TRBJ2-1. CDR1 and CDR2 from the germline V gene are MNHEY and SVGEGT. CDR3 size: 12 residues. The CDR3 reads CASSSTLNEQFF.

The chain recombines TRBV28 with TRBJ1-4. Germline CDR1 reads MDHEN; CDR2 reads SYDVKM. This CDR3 contains 14 residues. CDR3 sequence: CASRPRPLNEKLFF.

The chain joins TRBV14 to TRBJ2-1. Per the germline V gene, CDR1 is SGHDN and CDR2 is FVKESK. The CDR3 has 13 residues. CDR3: CASSQRHYNEQFF.

The CDR3 sequence is CASSLDSYNQPQHF. V and J are TRBV7-9 and TRBJ1-5. The CDR3 spans 14 residues. Looked up from germline, CDR1 is SEHNR and CDR2 is FQNEAQ (reference sequence).

The V gene is TRBV7-9, the J gene TRBJ1-1. CDR3 length equals 13 residues. From germline, CDR1 is SEHNR and CDR2 FQNEAQ (reference sequence). The CDR3 region is CASSRVGWTEAFF.

The chain couples TRBV18 to TRBJ1-2. CDR1 is KGHSH, CDR2 LQKENI, per germline. CDR3 length: 14 amino acids. The CDR3 sequence: CASSPPVPSYGYTF.

The chain is built from TRBV4-1 and TRBJ2-3; the D call of TRBD2 rests on TCRdb alone, since no DNA is present to check it. The CDR3 spans 15 residues. Germline lookup yields CDR1 MGHRA and CDR2 YSYEKL. CDR3 in amino acids: CASSPAGGPADTQYF.

This chain connects TRBV7-8 to TRBJ1-1; TCRdb's assignment of TRBD1 cannot be checked, as there is no DNA. The CDR3 has 13 residues. Per the germline V gene, CDR1 is SGHVS and CDR2 is FQNEAQ. The CDR3 region is CASIATVNTEAFF.

The V gene is TRBV20-1, the J gene TRBJ2-5; TCRdb lists TRBD2, though no DNA is available to test this call. This CDR3 contains 16 residues. Germline V CDR1 and CDR2: DFQATT, SNEGSKA (reference sequence). CDR3 sequence: CSARDSGTSGQETQYF.